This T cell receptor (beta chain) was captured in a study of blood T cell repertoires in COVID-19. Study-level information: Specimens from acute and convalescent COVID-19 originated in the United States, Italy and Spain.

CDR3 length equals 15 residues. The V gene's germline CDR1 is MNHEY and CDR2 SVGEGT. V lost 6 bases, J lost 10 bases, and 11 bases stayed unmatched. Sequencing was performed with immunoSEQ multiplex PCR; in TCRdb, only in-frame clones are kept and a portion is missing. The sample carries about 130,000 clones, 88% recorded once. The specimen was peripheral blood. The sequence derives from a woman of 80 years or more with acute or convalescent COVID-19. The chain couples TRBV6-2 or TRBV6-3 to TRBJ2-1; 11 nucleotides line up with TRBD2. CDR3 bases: TGTGCCAGCAGCCCGGGTAGCGGGAGGGCGGGGGAGCAGTTCTTC. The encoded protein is CASSPGSGRAGEQFF.